The 8 T cell receptor beta chains below were found in one sample sequenced in a study of identifying expanded T cells in peripheral blood. The data were produced by immunoSEQ multiplex PCR, yet TCRdb's version contains in-frame clones alone and is incomplete. This table holds under 95,000 clones, 89% found once. The specimen was blood. The source of these receptors is a person between 18 and 69 years old in good health.

The chain uses TRBV29-1 and TRBJ1-2, with TRBD1 matching over 9 bases. The CDR3 totals 13 residues. V trimming: 8 bases; J trimming: 3 bases; junction bases outside the gene matches: 7. CDR1 and CDR2 from the germline V gene are SQVTM and ANQGSEA. CDR3 region: CSILGDRDYGYTF. The CDR3 DNA follows: TGCAGCATCTTGGGGGACAGGGACTATGGCTACACCTTC.

The chain joins TRBV6-6 to TRBJ1-4, with D perhaps TRBD1 (6 bases). The germline V and J ends were trimmed by 2 bases and 7 bases, with 14 bases remaining between them. CDR1 and CDR2 (germline): MNHNY, SVGAGI (reference sequence). The CDR3 covers 15 residues. The CDR3: CASSYAGGQSEKLFF. The CDR3 nucleotides read TGTGCCAGCAGTTACGCGGGGGGGCAAAGTGAAAAACTGTTTTTT.

This chain links TRBV27 with TRBJ1-5; 7 nucleotides line up with TRBD1. V shed 6 bases and J 4 bases; nucleotides not matched to a gene: 12. Germline lookup yields CDR1 MNHEY and CDR2 SMNVEV (reference sequence). CDR3 size: 16 residues. Here the CDR3 reads CASSQLPGQSNQPQHF. The CDR3 DNA is TGTGCCAGCAGCCAACTTCCGGGACAGTCTAATCAGCCCCAGCATTTT.

CDR3 in amino acids: CASSRTGGAGNTIYF. In DNA form, the CDR3 reads TGTGCCAGCAGCCGTACAGGGGGAGCTGGAAACACCATATATTTT. V usage is TRBV5-6 and J usage is TRBJ1-3; 8 bases match TRBD1. The germline V gene has CDR1 SGHDT and CDR2 YYEEEE. This CDR3 has 15 amino acids. Trimming took 4 bases from V and 2 from J; bases not matched to a gene: 5.

This chain links TRBV28 with TRBJ2-2; D possibly corresponds to TRBD2 (6 bases). Trimming shortened V by 6 bases and J by 4 bases, and 18 bases separated the two germline ends. Germline V gene lookup returns CDR1 MDHEN and CDR2 SYDVKM. This CDR3 is built from 16 residues. CDR3 nucleotides: TGTGCCAGCAGACCGGGACTCAAAAGAACCACCGGGGAGCTGTTTTTT. Its protein product is CASRPGLKRTTGELFF.

The chain employs TRBV5-1 and TRBJ2-7; 8 nucleotides agree with TRBD1. V was clipped by 3 bases and J by 3 bases; unmatched bases: 11. The germline gives CDR1 SGHRS, CDR2 YFSETQ. The length of the CDR3 is 16 residues. This CDR3 reads CASSSQGGTGYYEQYF. The CDR3 DNA reads TGCGCCAGCAGCTCCCAAGGAGGGACAGGTTACTACGAGCAGTACTTC. The whole variable domain, remainder taken from reference TRBV5-1 and TRBJ2-7, is KAGVTQTPRYLIKTRGQQVTLSCSPISGHRSVSWYQQTPGQGLQFLFEYFSETQRNKGNFPGRFSGRQFSNSRSEMNVSTLELGDSALYLCASSSQGGTGYYEQYFGPGTRLTVT.

J is TRBJ2-7 and V is TRBV19; tentatively, D is TRBD2 (5 bases). V lost 2 bases and J lost 3, with 8 bases in between. The CDR3 sequence is 13 residues long. In germline, CDR1 is LNHDA, CDR2 SQIVND (reference sequence). For the CDR3, the DNA is TGTGCCAGTAGTATACTGGCGGGCTACGAGCAGTACTTC. Translating gives CASSILAGYEQYF.

This rearrangement joins TRBV28 to TRBJ1-2, with 10 nucleotides matching TRBD1. V shed 4 bases, J shed 3 bases, and the junction held 8 bases outside the gene matches. CDR3 size: 16 residues. Germline values: CDR1 MDHEN, CDR2 SYDVKM. Written as DNA, the CDR3 is TGTGCCAGCAGTTCCCCGACAGGGGGCGCGGACTATGGCTACACCTTC. Residues: CASSSPTGGADYGYTF.